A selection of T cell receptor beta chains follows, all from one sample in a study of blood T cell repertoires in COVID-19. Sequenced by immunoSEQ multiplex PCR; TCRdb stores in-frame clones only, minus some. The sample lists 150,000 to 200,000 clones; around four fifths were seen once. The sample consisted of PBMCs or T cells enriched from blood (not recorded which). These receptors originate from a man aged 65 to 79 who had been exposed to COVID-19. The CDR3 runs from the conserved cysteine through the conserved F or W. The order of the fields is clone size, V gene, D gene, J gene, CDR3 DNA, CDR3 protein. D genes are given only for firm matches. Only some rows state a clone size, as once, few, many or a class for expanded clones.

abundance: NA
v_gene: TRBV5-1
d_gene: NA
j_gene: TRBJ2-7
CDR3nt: TGCGCCAGCAGCTTGGTCGGGGGAGTCGTCTACGAGCAGTACTTC
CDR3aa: CASSLVGGVVYEQYF

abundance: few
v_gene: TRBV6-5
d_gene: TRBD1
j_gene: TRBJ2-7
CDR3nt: TGTGCCAGCAGTCCCCACCCGACAGGGAATGAGCAGTACTTC
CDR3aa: CASSPHPTGNEQYF

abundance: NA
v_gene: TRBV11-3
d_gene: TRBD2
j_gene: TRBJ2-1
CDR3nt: TGTGCCAGCAGCTTAGAGCGGGGGTGGAATGAGCAGTTCTTC
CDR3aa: CASSLERGWNEQFF

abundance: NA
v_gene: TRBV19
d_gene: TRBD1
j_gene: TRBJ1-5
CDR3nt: TGTGCCAGTAGGACTACCGGGACAGCTCTTAATCAGCCCCAGCATTTT
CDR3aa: CASRTTGTALNQPQHF

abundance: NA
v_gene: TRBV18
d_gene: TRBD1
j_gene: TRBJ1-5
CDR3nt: TGTGCCAGCTCATCACCGGACAGGGCGTTGAATCAGCCCCAGCATTTT
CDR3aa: CASSSPDRALNQPQHF

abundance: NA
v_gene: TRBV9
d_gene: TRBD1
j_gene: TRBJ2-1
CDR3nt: TGTGCCAGCAGCGTGGGACAGGGGGCTTATAATGAGCAGTTCTTC
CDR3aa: CASSVGQGAYNEQFF

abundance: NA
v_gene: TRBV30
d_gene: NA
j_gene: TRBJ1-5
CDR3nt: TGTGCCTGGACCCTCAATCAGCCCCAGCATTTT
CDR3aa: CAWTLNQPQHF

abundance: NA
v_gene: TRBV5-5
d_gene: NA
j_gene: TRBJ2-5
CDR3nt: TGTGCCAGCAGCTTGATGGCAGGTCTACAAGAGACCCAGTACTTC
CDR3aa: CASSLMAGLQETQYF

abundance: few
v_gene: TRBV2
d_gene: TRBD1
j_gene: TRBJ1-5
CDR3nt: TGTGCCAGCAGTCAAGACAGGGATCAGCCCCAGCATTTT
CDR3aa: CASSQDRDQPQHF

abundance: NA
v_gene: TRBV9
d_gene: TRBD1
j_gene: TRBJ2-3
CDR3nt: TGTGCCAGCAGCGTAGGCCCCGGACAGGGAAGGACAGATACGCAGTATTTT
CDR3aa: CASSVGPGQGRTDTQYF

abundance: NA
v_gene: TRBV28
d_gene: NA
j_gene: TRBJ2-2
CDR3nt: TGTGCCAGCACCCTTGCCGGGAGTTGGGCCGGGGAGCTGTTTTTT
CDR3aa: CASTLAGSWAGELFF

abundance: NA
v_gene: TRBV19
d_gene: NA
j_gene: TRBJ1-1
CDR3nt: TGTGCCAGTAGAGGCCAGGCGAACACTGAAGCTTTCTTT
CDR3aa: CASRGQANTEAFF

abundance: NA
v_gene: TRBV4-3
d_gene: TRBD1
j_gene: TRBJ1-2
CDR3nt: TGCGCCAGCAGCCAGTCACGGACAGGTGACAGTAGTGGCTACACCTTC
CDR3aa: CASSQSRTGDSSGYTF

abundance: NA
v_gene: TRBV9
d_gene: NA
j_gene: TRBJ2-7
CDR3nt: TGTGCCAGCAGCGTAGGGACTAACTACGAGCAGTACTTC
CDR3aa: CASSVGTNYEQYF

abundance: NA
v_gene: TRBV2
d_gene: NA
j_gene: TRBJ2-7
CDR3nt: TGTGCCAGCAGCGTGGACAGAGCTGCCTACGAGCAGTACTTC
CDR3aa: CASSVDRAAYEQYF

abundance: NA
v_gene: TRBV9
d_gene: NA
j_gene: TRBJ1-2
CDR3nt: TGTGCCAGCAGCGTAGAGGACACACCTAACTATGGCTACACCTTC
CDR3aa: CASSVEDTPNYGYTF

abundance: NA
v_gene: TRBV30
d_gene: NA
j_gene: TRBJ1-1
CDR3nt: TGTGCCTGGAGTCAGAGAGACAGATGGAACACTGAAGCTTTCTTT
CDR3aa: CAWSQRDRWNTEAFF

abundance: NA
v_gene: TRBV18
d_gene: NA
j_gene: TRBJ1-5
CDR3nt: TGTGCCAGCTCACCATCGGGGGATCAGCCCCAGCATTTT
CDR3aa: CASSPSGDQPQHF

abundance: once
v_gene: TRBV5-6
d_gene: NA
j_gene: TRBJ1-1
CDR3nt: TGTGCCAGCAGCTTGTGGCGAGGGAACACTGAAGCTTTCTTT
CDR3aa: CASSLWRGNTEAFF

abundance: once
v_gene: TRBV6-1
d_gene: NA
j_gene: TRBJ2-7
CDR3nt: TGTGCCAGCAGTGAGGACAGTCCTCCCTACGAGCAGTACTTC
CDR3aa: CASSEDSPPYEQYF

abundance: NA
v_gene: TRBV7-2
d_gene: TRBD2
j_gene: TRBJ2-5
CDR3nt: TGTGCCAGCAGCTTATCCCATTCACGACTAGCAGCGGAGACCCAGTACTTC
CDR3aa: CASSLSHSRLAAETQYF

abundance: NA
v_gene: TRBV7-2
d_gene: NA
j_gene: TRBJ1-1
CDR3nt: TGTGCCAGCAGCGGGTCCGGGACATTGGGGGCGGACACTGAAGCTTTCTTT
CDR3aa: CASSGSGTLGADTEAFF

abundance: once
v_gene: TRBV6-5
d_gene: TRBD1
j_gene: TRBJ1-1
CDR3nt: TGTGCCAGCAGTCCAGGACAGGGTCGGATTGAAGCTTTCTTT
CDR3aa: CASSPGQGRIEAFF

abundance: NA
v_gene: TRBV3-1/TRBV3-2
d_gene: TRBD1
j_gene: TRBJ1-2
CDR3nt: TGTGCCAGCAGCCAAGATGGCAAGGCAGGGGGAAATAACTTC
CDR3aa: CASSQDGKAGGNNF

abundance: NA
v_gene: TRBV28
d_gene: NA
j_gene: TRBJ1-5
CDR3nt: TGTGCCAGTACGAGGCCAACGGAGCCCCAGCATTTT
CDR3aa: CASTRPTEPQHF

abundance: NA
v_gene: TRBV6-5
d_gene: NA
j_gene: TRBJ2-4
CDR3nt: TGTGCCAGCAGTTGGGACTCTAGAAGGTCGAAAAACATTCAGTACTTC
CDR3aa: CASSWDSRRSKNIQYF

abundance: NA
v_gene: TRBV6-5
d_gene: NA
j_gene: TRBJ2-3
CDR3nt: TGTGCCAGCAGTTACTCGAGCAGGACTAGCACAGATACGCAGTATTTT
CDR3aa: CASSYSSRTSTDTQYF

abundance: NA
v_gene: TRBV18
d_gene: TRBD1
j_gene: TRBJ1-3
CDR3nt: TGTGCCAGCTCACCCGGACAGGCGGTTGGAAACACCATATATTTT
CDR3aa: CASSPGQAVGNTIYF

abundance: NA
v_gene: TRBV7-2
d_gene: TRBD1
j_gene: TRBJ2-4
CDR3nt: TGTGCCAGCAGCCTCGACAGGGTTAAAGCCAAAAACATTCAGTACTTC
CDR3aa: CASSLDRVKAKNIQYF

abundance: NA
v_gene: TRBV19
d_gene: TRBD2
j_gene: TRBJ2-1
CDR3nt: TGTGCCAGTAGTATTAGACCCATGGTGCGGGGGGGCTACAATGAGCAGTTCTTC
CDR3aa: CASSIRPMVRGGYNEQFF

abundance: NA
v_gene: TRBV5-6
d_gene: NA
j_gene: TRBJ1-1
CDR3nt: TGTGCCAGCAGCTTGGGGAGGACGAACACTGAAGCTTTCTTT
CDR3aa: CASSLGRTNTEAFF

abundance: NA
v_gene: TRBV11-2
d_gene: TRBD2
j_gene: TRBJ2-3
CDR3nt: TGTGCCAGCAGCTTCGCGGGGGGGGCAGATACGCAGTATTTT
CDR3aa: CASSFAGGADTQYF

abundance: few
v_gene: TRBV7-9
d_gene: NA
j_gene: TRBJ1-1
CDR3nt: TGTGCCAGCAGCTTACAGGGCGCCCTGAACACTGAAGCTTTCTTT
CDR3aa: CASSLQGALNTEAFF

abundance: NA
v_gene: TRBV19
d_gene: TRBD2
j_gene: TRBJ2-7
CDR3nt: TGTGCCAGTAGTATCCGGCGGGAGGGGTACGAGCAGTACTTC
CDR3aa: CASSIRREGYEQYF

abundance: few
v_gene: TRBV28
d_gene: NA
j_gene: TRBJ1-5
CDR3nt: TGTGCCAGCAGTCCACAGGGTCATAGCAATCAGCCCCAGCATTTT
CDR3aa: CASSPQGHSNQPQHF

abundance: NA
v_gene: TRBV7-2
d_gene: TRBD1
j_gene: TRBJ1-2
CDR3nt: TGTGCCAGCAGCCTCAAGGAGACAGGGAGCTACACCTTC
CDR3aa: CASSLKETGSYTF

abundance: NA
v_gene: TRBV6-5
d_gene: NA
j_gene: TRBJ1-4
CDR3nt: TGTGCCAGCAGTTCAGGGGTTGTTGGGGGAAATGAAAAACTGTTTTTT
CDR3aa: CASSSGVVGGNEKLFF

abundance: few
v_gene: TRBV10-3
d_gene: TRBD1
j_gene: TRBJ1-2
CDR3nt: TGTGCCATCAGTGTGTTCGGACAGGGCTCCACTAACTATGGCTACACCTTC
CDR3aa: CAISVFGQGSTNYGYTF

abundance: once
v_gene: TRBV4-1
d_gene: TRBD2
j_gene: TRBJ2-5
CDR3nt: TGCGCCAGCAGCCCGACCCCTAGCGGGGGGGCCGGGGAGACCCAGTACTTC
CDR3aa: CASSPTPSGGAGETQYF

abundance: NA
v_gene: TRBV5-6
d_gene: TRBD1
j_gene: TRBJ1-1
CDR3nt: TGTGCCAGCAGCACACAACAGGGGGTACAAGCTTTCTTT
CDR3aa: CASSTQQGVQAFF

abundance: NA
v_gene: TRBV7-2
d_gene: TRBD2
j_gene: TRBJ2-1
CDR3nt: TGTGCCAGCAGCTACAGGACTAGTCGGTACAATGAGCAGTTCTTC
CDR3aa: CASSYRTSRYNEQFF